Each of the 12 T cell receptor beta chains below was sequenced from the same sample in a study of blood T cell repertoires in COVID-19. The assay was immunoSEQ multiplex PCR, and TCRdb's table has in-frame clones only and misses some. This sample yields about 40,000 clones, of which 70% to 90% are seen a single time; roughly 13% belongs to the top ten. Material for sequencing was peripheral blood. These receptor sequences come from a human donor in a cohort sampled during active COVID-19.

By share of the sample, this clone is large. CDR3 in amino acids: CASSGNPETGNVVTGELFF. The CDR3 coding sequence is TGCGCCAGCAGCGGCAACCCAGAGACAGGGAATGTTGTCACCGGGGAGCTGTTTTTT. This sequence joins TRBV5-1 and TRBJ2-2, with 7 bases identical to TRBD1. Trimming at V came to 4 bases and at J to 4 bases, leaving 19 bases not matched to a gene. Germline CDR1 reads SGHRS; CDR2 reads YFSETQ. The CDR3 runs 19 residues.

The chain combines TRBV5-5 with TRBJ2-3; 8 bases are shared with TRBD2. J gave up 5 bases and V 5 bases, and 7 bases lay outside the gene matches. The CDR3 length is 14 residues. Per germline, CDR1 SGHKS and CDR2 YYEKEE (reference sequence). CDR3 DNA: TGTGCCAGCAGACTACTAGCGGCACAAGATACGCAGTATTTT. Translation: CASRLLAAQDTQYF.

The chain recombines TRBV6-5 with TRBJ2-5; TRBD2 might be the D (6 bases). The CDR3 is made up of 14 amino acids. The germline V and J ends were trimmed by 4 bases and 6 bases, with 15 bases remaining between them. Germline V gene lookup returns CDR1 MNHEY and CDR2 SVGAGI. As DNA, the CDR3 is TGTGCCAGCAGTTTGGGACTCGCTGTAAAGACCCAGTACTTC. Encoded protein: CASSLGLAVKTQYF.

The sample holds one count of this clone. The chain carries TRBV5-5 and TRBJ2-5; D unresolved. CDR1 and CDR2 from the germline V gene are SGHKS and YYEKEE (reference sequence). Deletions cut 5 bases from V and 2 bases from J, with 10 bases between. The CDR3 has 13 amino acids. The CDR3 sequence is CASSQNGQETQYF. CDR3 nucleotides: TGTGCCAGCAGTCAGAACGGGCAAGAGACCCAGTACTTC.

V and J are TRBV19 and TRBJ1-1; D gene uncertain. Looked up from germline, CDR1 is LNHDA and CDR2 is SQIVND (reference sequence). This CDR3 spans 14 amino acids. Deletions cut 3 bases from V and 1 base from J, with 9 bases between. The CDR3 bases are TGTGCCAGTAGTATGAGGCAGACGAACACTGAAGCTTTCTTT. Protein: CASSMRQTNTEAFF.

The chain couples TRBV7-6 to TRBJ2-7; 12 bases align to TRBD1. The trim removed 3 bases at V and 5 bases at J, leaving 5 bases unmatched. The CDR3 has 15 amino acids. The germline gives CDR1 SGHVS, CDR2 FNYEAQ. The DNA of the CDR3 is TGTGCCAGCAGCTTCCGGGACAGGGGGCGCAACGAGCAGTACTTC. Its translation: CASSFRDRGRNEQYF.

V and J are TRBV3-1 (or the pseudogene TRBV3-2) and TRBJ2-3, with TRBD2 identical over 9 bases. The germline gives CDR1 LGHDT, CDR2 YNNKEL (reference sequence). CDR3 length: 17 residues. V was pared by 3 bases and J by 5 bases, with 12 bases of the junction left unmatched. CDR3 DNA: TGTGCCAGCAGCCACTGGGGGCGGGGGGGCCAGGGAGATACGCAGTATTTT. Translating it yields CASSHWGRGGQGDTQYF.

The V and J genes are TRBV12-3 or TRBV12-4 and TRBJ1-5, with 7 bases aligning to TRBD1. V was clipped by 4 bases and J by 8 bases; unmatched bases: 5. The CDR3 runs 13 residues. Here the CDR3 DNA reads TGTGCCAGCAGTTCAGGGGGACTGAAGCCCCAGCATTTT. Protein sequence: CASSSGGLKPQHF.

The chain uses TRBV5-1 and TRBJ1-4; 8 positions agree with TRBD1. The trim removed 4 bases at V and 2 bases at J, leaving 7 bases unmatched. Per germline, CDR1 SGHRS and CDR2 YFSETQ. The CDR3 contains 16 residues. The CDR3 coding sequence is TGCGCCAGCAGCCCGGGCAGGGGGCTCACTAATGAAAAACTGTTTTTT. Encoded protein: CASSPGRGLTNEKLFF.

The chain uses TRBV3-1 (or the pseudogene TRBV3-2) and TRBJ1-1; D remains ambiguous. Between the trimmed V and J ends, which lost 4 bases and 3 bases, there was a span of 12 bases. Per the germline V gene, CDR1 is LGHDT and CDR2 is YNNKEL (reference sequence). This CDR3 has 14 amino acids. The CDR3 sequence is CASSLSDGDTEAFF. In nucleotides, the CDR3 is TGTGCCAGCAGCCTGTCCGACGGGGACACTGAAGCTTTCTTT.

The chain is built from TRBV7-9 and TRBJ2-7, with a possible D match to TRBD2 (5 bases). Germline CDR1 is SEHNR and CDR2 is FQNEAQ (reference sequence). The CDR3 loop spans 15 amino acids. The V end was cut by 3 bases, the J end by 6 bases, with 18 bases between. The CDR3 sequence: CASSFRRGRVGEQYF. DNA of the CDR3: TGTGCCAGCAGCTTCCGACGGGGTAGAGTGGGCGAGCAGTACTTC.

The J gene is TRBJ2-7, the V gene TRBV5-6, with TRBD1 matching over 11 bases. V dropped 5 bases and J dropped 5; count of bases not matched to a gene: 9. The V gene's germline CDR1 is SGHDT and CDR2 YYEEEE. This CDR3 spans 15 amino acids. CDR3 amino acids: CASRTRDRGIHEQYF. In nucleotides, the CDR3 is TGTGCCAGCAGGACTAGGGACAGGGGGATCCACGAGCAGTACTTC.